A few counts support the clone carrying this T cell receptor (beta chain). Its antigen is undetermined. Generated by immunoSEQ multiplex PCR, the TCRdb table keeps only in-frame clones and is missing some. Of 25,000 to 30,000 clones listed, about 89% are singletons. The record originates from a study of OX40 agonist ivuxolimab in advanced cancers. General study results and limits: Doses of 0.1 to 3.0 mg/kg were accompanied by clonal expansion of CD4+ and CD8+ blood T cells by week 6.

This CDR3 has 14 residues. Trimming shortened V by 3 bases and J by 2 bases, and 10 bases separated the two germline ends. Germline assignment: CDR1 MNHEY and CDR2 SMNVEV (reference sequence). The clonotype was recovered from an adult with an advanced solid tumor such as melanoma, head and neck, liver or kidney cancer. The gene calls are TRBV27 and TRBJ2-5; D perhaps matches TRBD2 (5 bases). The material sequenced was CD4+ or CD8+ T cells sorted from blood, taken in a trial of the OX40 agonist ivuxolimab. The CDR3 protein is CASSFTGSQETQYF. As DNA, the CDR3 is TGTGCCAGCAGTTTTACGGGATCACAAGAGACCCAGTACTTC.